Shown below are 32 T cell receptor beta chains from a single sample sequenced in a study of ipilimumab plus nivolumab after autologous stem cell transplantation. Profiling relied on immunoSEQ multiplex PCR, and the TCRdb table lists in-frame clones only, not all of them. The repertoire holds approximately 84,000 clones, with 75% to 85% as singletons. Sample: PBMCs, taken in a trial of ipilimumab plus nivolumab as post-transplant consolidation. The source of these receptors is a male donor with diffuse large B-cell lymphoma.

The J gene is TRBJ1-5, the V gene TRBV2; D is possibly TRBD1 (6 bases). This CDR3 region has 14 residues. The V end lost 2 bases, the J end lost 6 bases, and 11 bases lay between the germline ends. The germline V gene has CDR1 SNHLY and CDR2 FYNNEI. Here the CDR3 reads CASSETGAGQPQHF. The CDR3 DNA reads as TGTGCCAGCAGTGAAACGGGGGCAGGTCAGCCCCAGCATTTT.

This clone was recorded a few times. V gene TRBV10-1 combines with J gene TRBJ2-3; D gene ambiguous. Trimming shortened V by 5 bases and J by 6 bases, and 6 bases separated the two germline ends. Germline V CDR1 and CDR2: WNHNN, SYGVQD (reference sequence). This CDR3 spans 11 amino acids. CDR3 bases: TGCGCCAGCAGTCCCGGGGATACGCAGTATTTT. This sequence encodes CASSPGDTQYF.

This chain uses TRBV7-2 with TRBJ2-7, with TRBD1 matching over 10 bases. The CDR3 length is 15 residues. V lost 6 bases, J lost 1 base, and 6 bases stayed unmatched. Germline V gene lookup returns CDR1 SGHTA and CDR2 FQGNSA. Written as DNA, the CDR3 is TGTGCCAGCAGTTACCGGGACAGGGGTTCCTACGAGCAGTACTTC. This encodes CASSYRDRGSYEQYF.

The rearrangement links TRBV7-6 to TRBJ1-1; tentative D call: TRBD1 (6 bases). Germline V gene sequence: CDR1 SGHVS, CDR2 FNYEAQ. With 5 bases removed from V and 6 bases from J, the gap between germline ends came to 19 bases. The CDR3 covers 15 residues. This CDR3 is CASSLRQVLGAEAFF. The CDR3 nucleotides are TGTGCCAGCAGCCTACGACAGGTCCTAGGGGCTGAAGCTTTCTTT.

The V gene is TRBV5-1, the J gene TRBJ2-3, with 8 bases matching TRBD2. Germline CDR1 reads SGHRS; CDR2 reads YFSETQ. Trimming cost V 0 bases and J 4 bases; bases outside gene matches: 7. This CDR3 is built from 16 residues. The DNA of the CDR3 is TGCGCCAGCAGCTTGGCACGGGGGGGCGGTTCAGATACGCAGTATTTT. This encodes CASSLARGGGSDTQYF.

V usage is TRBV5-6 and J usage is TRBJ1-5; TRBD1 matches at 11 bases. Germline V lookup: CDR1 SGHDT, CDR2 YYEEEE. The CDR3 contains 15 residues. Unmatched junction bases numbered 4, after V lost 4 bases and J lost 4 bases. CDR3 DNA sequence: TGTGCCAGCAGCCCCGGGACAGGGGGAAATCAGCCCCAGCATTTT. Amino acid sequence: CASSPGTGGNQPQHF. Full variable domain (outside the CDR3, taken from reference TRBV5-6 and TRBJ1-5): DAGVTQSPTHLIKTRGQQVTLRCSPKSGHDTVSWYQQALGQGPQFIFQYYEEEERQRGNFPDRFSGHQFPNYSSELNVNALLLGDSALYLCASSPGTGGNQPQHFGDGTRLSIL.

This clone appeared a few times. The rearrangement joins TRBV4-1 to TRBJ2-5; 9 bases are a match to TRBD1. This CDR3 comprises 16 residues. Per the germline V gene, CDR1 is MGHRA and CDR2 is YSYEKL. V lost 4 bases to trimming and J lost 4 bases; unmatched junction nucleotides: 10. CDR3 DNA: TGCGCCAGCAGCCCCTGGGTGGGGACAGGGAGAGAGACCCAGTACTTC. Translation: CASSPWVGTGRETQYF.

V gene TRBV9 combines with J gene TRBJ1-1, with a possible D match to TRBD1 (6 bases). Trimming pared 4 bases from V and 1 base from J, leaving 11 bases between. The CDR3 runs 14 residues. Germline loops: CDR1 SGDLS, CDR2 YYNGEE. The CDR3: CASSPTGQNTEAFF. As DNA, the CDR3 is TGTGCCAGCAGCCCGACGGGACAGAACACTGAAGCTTTCTTT.

The chain links TRBV9 to TRBJ2-7; maybe TRBD2 (6 bases). This CDR3 is 13 amino acids long. Trimming shortened V by 3 bases and J by 3 bases, and 10 bases separated the two germline ends. From germline, CDR1 is SGDLS and CDR2 YYNGEE. CDR3 residues: CASSAGVGYEQYF. Here the CDR3 DNA reads TGTGCCAGCAGCGCGGGAGTGGGCTACGAGCAGTACTTC.

The CDR3 loop is CASRNGVAKNTGELFF. The CDR3, as DNA: TGTGCCAGCAGGAACGGGGTGGCCAAGAACACCGGGGAGCTGTTTTTT. The chain recombines TRBV7-2 with TRBJ2-2, with a possible D match to TRBD2 (5 bases). Germline V gene lookup returns CDR1 SGHTA and CDR2 FQGNSA. With 6 bases removed from V and 1 base from J, the gap between germline ends came to 15 bases. The CDR3 is made up of 16 amino acids.

This clone was seen just once. The chain couples TRBV18 to TRBJ1-3; 8 bases fit TRBD1. Germline CDR1 is KGHSH and CDR2 is LQKENI. The V and J ends lost 3 bases and 0 bases, in that order; junction bases with no gene match: 7. The CDR3 spans 17 residues. The CDR3, as DNA: TGTGCCAGCTCACCCATAGGACAGGGAAGCTCTGGAAACACCATATATTTT. Translating it yields CASSPIGQGSSGNTIYF. The full variable domain, in which reference TRBV18 and TRBJ1-3 provide the parts outside the CDR3, is NAGVMQNPRHLVRRRGQEARLRCSPMKGHSHVYWYRQLPEEGLKFMVYLQKENIIDESGMPKERFSAEFPKEGPSILRIQQVVRGDSAAYFCASSPIGQGSSGNTIYFGEGSWLTVV.

This clone turned up a few times. The V and J genes are TRBV19 and TRBJ2-5; 11 positions agree with TRBD1. Germline assignment: CDR1 LNHDA and CDR2 SQIVND (reference sequence). Germline trimming cut 4 bases from V and 5 bases from J; bases unmatched to any gene: 6. The CDR3 totals 15 residues. CDR3 coding DNA: TGTGCCAGTAGTACAGGACAGGGGGCTTTTGAGACCCAGTACTTC. The encoded protein is CASSTGQGAFETQYF.

This sequence joins TRBV6-5 and TRBJ1-5; perhaps TRBD1 as D (6 bases). Germline V lookup: CDR1 MNHEY, CDR2 SVGAGI. Trimming removed 0 bases at V and 6 bases at J, with 9 bases between. The CDR3 totals 14 residues. The CDR3 DNA reads as TGTGCCAGCAGTTACTCGACAGGCGGTCAGCCCCAGCATTTT. It specifies CASSYSTGGQPQHF.

The V call is TRBV5-8, the J call TRBJ1-1, with a possible D match to TRBD1 (6 bases). V was pared by 0 bases and J by 10 bases, with 13 bases between. The CDR3 has 13 residues. Germline V gene lookup returns CDR1 SGHTS and CDR2 YDEGEE. CDR3 protein: CASSLDGGAGAFF. Here the CDR3 DNA reads TGTGCCAGCAGCTTGGATGGGGGCGCGGGAGCTTTCTTT. The full variable domain, its missing parts supplied by reference TRBV5-8 and TRBJ1-1, is EAGVTQSPTHLIKTRGQQATLRCSPISGHTSVYWYQQALGLGLQFLLWYDEGEERNRGNFPPRFSGRQFPNYSSELNVNALELEDSALYLCASSLDGGAGAFFGQGTRLTVV.

This sequence joins TRBV11-2 and TRBJ2-7; D is possibly TRBD1 or TRBD2 (5 bases each). V was shortened by 5 bases and J by 7 bases, with 24 bases between the two germline ends. The CDR3 is made up of 16 amino acids. Germline CDR1 SGHAT, CDR2 FQNNGV. The CDR3 region has the DNA TGTGCCAGCAGCGCCCGGGGCGGGCTTGCCGGAGGAGAGCAGTACTTC. Translating it yields CASSARGGLAGGEQYF. The full variable domain, completed using reference TRBV11-2 and TRBJ2-7, is EAGVAQSPRYKIIEKRQSVAFWCNPISGHATLYWYQQILGQGPKLLIQFQNNGVVDDSQLPKDRFSAERLKGVDSTLKIQPAKLEDSAVYLCASSARGGLAGGEQYFGPGTRLTVT.

V usage is TRBV18 and J usage is TRBJ1-2, with D uncertain. Germline V gives CDR1 KGHSH, CDR2 LQKENI. The CDR3 runs 13 residues. Trimming shortened V by 6 bases and J by 5 bases, and 13 bases separated the two germline ends. The CDR3 nucleotides read TGTGCCAGCTCTCTTGCGGAGTCTTATGGCTACACCTTC. This codes for CASSLAESYGYTF.

The chain carries TRBV2 and TRBJ2-5, with 9 bases fitting TRBD1. CDR3 length equals 15 residues. With 6 bases clipped from V and 1 base from J, the junction kept 6 bases outside the gene matches. Germline CDR1 SNHLY, CDR2 FYNNEI. The CDR3 loop reads CASSSGTGTQETQYF. For the CDR3, the DNA is TGTGCCAGCAGCTCCGGGACAGGGACCCAAGAGACCCAGTACTTC.

J is TRBJ2-7 and V is TRBV4-2; perhaps TRBD2 as D (7 bases). The length of the CDR3 is 14 residues. Trimming took off 5 bases at V and 6 bases at J, with 17 bases between the two ends. Germline-derived CDR1 and CDR2 are LGHNA and YNFKEQ. The DNA for the CDR3 is TGTGCCAGCAGCAAAAGCGGGACACTTGGCGAGCAGTACTTC. It encodes CASSKSGTLGEQYF.

The CDR3 spells CASSPTGTSGYNEQFF. The CDR3 DNA follows: TGTGCCAGCAGCCCCACCGGGACTAGCGGCTACAATGAGCAGTTCTTC. V gene TRBV9 combines with J gene TRBJ2-1, with 11 positions matching TRBD2. The CDR3 consists of 16 residues. The germline CDR1 and CDR2 sequences are SGDLS and YYNGEE. The J segment lost 3 bases and the V segment lost 4 bases, leaving 6 bases of the junction unmatched.

The V gene is TRBV7-2, the J gene TRBJ2-7; D is undetermined. The CDR3 extends over 14 amino acids. Germline V lookup: CDR1 SGHTA, CDR2 FQGNSA. The germline V and J ends were trimmed by 2 bases and 1 base, with 9 bases remaining between them. The CDR3 region is CASSLPPFSYEQYF. The CDR3 nucleotides read TGTGCCAGCAGCTTACCCCCTTTTTCCTACGAGCAGTACTTC.

This clone appeared a few times. This rearrangement joins TRBV2 to TRBJ1-6, with D possibly matching TRBD1 (5 bases). CDR1 SNHLY and CDR2 FYNNEI come from the germline V gene. Trimming left V 8 bases short and J 9 bases short, with 11 bases between. CDR3 length equals 12 residues. This CDR3 reads CASGLGPSPLHF. CDR3 nucleotides: TGTGCCAGCGGCCTGGGACCTTCACCCCTCCACTTT.

The chain links TRBV7-9 to TRBJ1-2; D possibly corresponds to TRBD1 (5 bases). Germline V lookup: CDR1 SEHNR, CDR2 FQNEAQ (reference sequence). The CDR3 is made up of 12 amino acids. Trimming took off 3 bases at V and 10 bases at J, with 12 bases between the two ends. The CDR3 DNA reads TGTGCCAGCAGCTTGTTAGGGGATAACTACACCTTC. Its translation: CASSLLGDNYTF. Full variable domain (outside the CDR3, taken from reference TRBV7-9 and TRBJ1-2): DTGVSQNPRHKITKRGQNVTFRCDPISEHNRLYWYRQTLGQGPEFLTYFQNEAQLEKSRLLSDRFSAERPKGSFSTLEIQRTEQGDSAMYLCASSLLGDNYTFGSGTRLTVV.

In DNA, the CDR3 is TGTGCCAGCAGTGTCAGGGGAAACTATGGCTACACCTTC. Its protein product is CASSVRGNYGYTF. The gene calls are TRBV5-4 and TRBJ1-2; tentatively, D is TRBD1 (6 bases). CDR1 SGHNT and CDR2 YYREEE come from the germline V gene (reference sequence). This CDR3 has 13 amino acids. The V end lost 5 bases, the J end lost 2 bases, and 10 bases lay between the germline ends.

The chain combines TRBV6-6 with TRBJ2-5, with 7 bases identical to TRBD1. The trim removed 4 bases at V and 5 bases at J, leaving 4 bases unmatched. The CDR3 consists of 13 residues. Germline CDR1 and CDR2: MNHNY and SVGAGI (reference sequence). Here the CDR3 reads CASSSTGMETQYF. In nucleotides, the CDR3 is TGTGCCAGCAGTTCGACAGGGATGGAGACCCAGTACTTC.

The chain carries TRBV4-1 and TRBJ2-7, with D perhaps TRBD1 or TRBD2 (5 bases each). Germline lookup yields CDR1 MGHRA and CDR2 YSYEKL. This CDR3 has 18 amino acids. Trimming removed 2 bases from V and 0 bases from J, with 20 bases in between. The CDR3 region is CASSQPGVVGDTSYEQYF. The CDR3 bases are TGCGCCAGCAGCCAACCCGGAGTCGTGGGGGATACCTCCTACGAGCAGTACTTC.

This chain uses TRBV6-5 with TRBJ2-7; 10 bases line up with TRBD1. Germline trimming cut 5 bases from V and 2 bases from J; bases unmatched to any gene: 3. The CDR3 length is 14 residues. Germline V gives CDR1 MNHEY, CDR2 SVGAGI. The CDR3 here is CASSPGQGTYEQYF. CDR3 DNA sequence: TGTGCCAGCAGTCCGGGACAGGGGACCTACGAGCAGTACTTC.

This chain joins TRBV7-8 and TRBJ1-2, with a weak D call TRBD1 (6 bases). The germline V gene has CDR1 SGHVS and CDR2 FQNEAQ. The V gene lost 0 bases and the J gene lost 2 bases, with 13 bases spanning the gap. The CDR3 is 16 amino acids. CDR3 nucleotides: TGTGCCAGCAGCTTAGCGCTTATAGGGGGAAACTATGGCTACACCTTC. Translated: CASSLALIGGNYGYTF.

The chain uses TRBV5-1 and TRBJ2-7; D possibly corresponds to TRBD1 (6 bases). The germline CDR1 and CDR2 sequences are SGHRS and YFSETQ. The CDR3 extends over 15 amino acids. V gave up 0 bases and J gave up 2 bases, with 12 bases separating them. CDR3 DNA: TGCGCCAGCAGCTTGGTAGGGACAAACGCCTACGAGCAGTACTTC. Protein: CASSLVGTNAYEQYF.

The gene calls are TRBV6-5 and TRBJ1-1; 9 nucleotides line up with TRBD1. The V segment lost 6 bases and the J segment 0 bases; nucleotides outside the gene matches: 2. The CDR3 is made up of 14 amino acids. The germline CDR1 and CDR2 sequences are MNHEY and SVGAGI. Here the CDR3 DNA reads TGTGCCAGCAGGACAGGGGGGATGAACACTGAAGCTTTCTTT. It yields the protein CASRTGGMNTEAFF.

The chain uses TRBV6-5 and TRBJ1-5, with 9 bases fitting TRBD1. The CDR3 sequence is 14 residues long. The junction had 10 bases not matched to a gene; V was cut back by 10 bases and J by 6 bases. The germline V gene has CDR1 MNHEY and CDR2 SVGAGI. The CDR3 sequence is CAKRDRENGQPQHF. The CDR3 nucleotides read TGTGCCAAGAGGGACAGGGAGAACGGTCAGCCCCAGCATTTT.

This clone was recorded a few times. The V and J genes are TRBV5-1 and TRBJ2-5; the D gene could be TRBD1 or TRBD2 (5 bases each). CDR3 length equals 15 residues. V was pared by 6 bases and J by 0 bases, with 15 bases between. In germline, CDR1 is SGHRS, CDR2 YFSETQ. The CDR3 nucleotides read TGCGCCAGCACACCCAGTGGGACGTACCAAGAGACCCAGTACTTC. This gives the protein CASTPSGTYQETQYF.

The chain joins TRBV5-4 to TRBJ2-3; the D gene is possibly TRBD1 (6 bases). The V and J ends lost 7 bases and 5 bases respectively, with 20 bases between them. The germline V gene has CDR1 SGHNT and CDR2 YYREEE (reference sequence). The CDR3 contains 15 residues. CDR3 DNA sequence: TGTGCCAGCTTCCCCAGAGGACAAGGGGGAGATACGCAGTATTTT. Its translation: CASFPRGQGGDTQYF.